The clone carrying this TCR beta chain appeared many times. Its antigen is still unknown. This sample stems from a study of breast tumors, draining lymph nodes, adjacent tissues. Regarding the study as a whole: Tumor TCR diversity was below lymph nodes but above nontumor tissue. Data fit most tumor T cells coming from lymph node, expanding in tumor. Data only fit, rather than demonstrated, lymph node origin of most tumor T cells. Compared with basal-like, luminal-like tumors shared significantly more repertoire with nontumor tissue.

Breast cancer patients provided tissue from their axillary draining lymph nodes. TCRdb fed the multiplex PCR reads into MiXCR, producing one record per CDR3 protein. The sample yields about 230,000 distinct CDR3 sequences, 32% seen once. Sequences were obtained from axillary lymph node tissue. This sequence originates from a female donor with breast cancer. Some clones in this sample may be carry-over from other donors' samples.

CDR3 DNA: TGTGCCAGCAGCTTAGGACAGGGGACGACGGAGACCCAGTACTTC. It yields the protein CASSLGQGTTETQYF. J is TRBJ2-5 and V is TRBV11-3; TRBD1 matches at 8 bases. Germline-derived CDR1 and CDR2 are SGHNT and YENEEA. Trimming cost V 1 base and J 5 bases; bases outside gene matches: 6. The CDR3 is made up of 15 amino acids.